A selection of T cell receptor beta chains follows, all from one sample in a study of blood T cell repertoires in COVID-19. The table came from immunoSEQ multiplex PCR; TCRdb's copy has only in-frame clones and leaves some out. This table has approximately 200,000 clones, 80% to 85% appearing once. Sequenced: peripheral blood. The receptors come from a woman under 40 who had recovered from COVID-19. Each CDR3 is given without its conserved first and last residue.

j_gene | v_gene | CDR3aa
TRBJ2-5 | TRBV5-1 | ASSQSEGETQY
TRBJ1-3 | TRBV13 | ASSINRGTNSGNTIY
TRBJ1-1 | TRBV10-1 | ASSERQTNTEAF
TRBJ1-5 | TRBV19 | ASSGARTEGNQPQH
TRBJ2-7 | TRBV30 | AWSSGQTYEQY
TRBJ2-1 | TRBV11-2 | ASSPPSGTSGYNEQF
TRBJ2-3 | TRBV7-3 | ASRASRYSTDTQY
TRBJ2-2 | TRBV6-6 | ASSPLPGLAGEGGTGELF
TRBJ2-7 | TRBV28 | ASSLRYEQY
TRBJ1-2 | TRBV5-1 | ASSLSPGQPYGYT
TRBJ2-3 | TRBV30 | AWSGQGSRTDTQY
TRBJ2-1 | TRBV9 | ASSVRLAGDGEQF
TRBJ2-7 | TRBV28 | ASQPPEAESYEQY
TRBJ2-7 | TRBV7-2 | ASGTFGGNEQY
TRBJ1-5 | TRBV28 | ASDNRVGRGNQPQH
TRBJ2-3 | TRBV7-3 | ASSTKAYSTDTQY
TRBJ2-7 | TRBV5-1 | ASSLGGTGKLQTYEQY
TRBJ2-2 | TRBV24-1 | ATSDRLWGDGSNTGELF
TRBJ1-5 | TRBV18 | ASSPALATGKGQPQH
TRBJ2-3 | TRBV19 | GTSSSGSPDTQY
TRBJ2-3 | TRBV21-1 | ASSKERGRTDTQY
TRBJ1-3 | TRBV7-2 | ASSLSGTASGNTIY
TRBJ2-1 | TRBV6-2/TRBV6-3 | ASSRTSGNNEQF
TRBJ2-7 | TRBV5-1 | ASSFGGDISYEQY
TRBJ2-2 | TRBV6-6 | ASSYGPGTGELF
TRBJ2-7 | TRBV27 | ASSTLGAGLAYEQY
TRBJ2-2 | TRBV29-1 | SVGYDSTGELF
TRBJ1-1 | TRBV11-2 | ASSLGTNTEAF
TRBJ1-3 | TRBV10-2 | ASSESTGGGNTIY
TRBJ2-7 | TRBV28 | ASSSLSGRGKYEQY
TRBJ2-1 | TRBV27 | ASSFLEVSYNEQF
TRBJ1-2 | TRBV18 | ASSPSGQGGYGYT
TRBJ2-7 | TRBV9 | ASSVGITSGYYEQY
TRBJ2-7 | TRBV12-5 | ASGLRTGTFYEQY
TRBJ2-7 | TRBV15 | ATSRDSGYEQY
TRBJ1-6 | TRBV27 | ASSIRSGQMNSPLH
TRBJ1-2 | TRBV4-1 | ASSQGQGSGYT
TRBJ2-1 | TRBV5-6 | ASSRVKRDRGLNEQF
TRBJ2-1 | TRBV9 | ASSVRYGGFEQF
TRBJ2-7 | TRBV5-4 | ASSLSPRDRGAYEQY
TRBJ2-6 | TRBV5-8 | ASSLWGQGSSGANVLT
TRBJ2-7 | TRBV6-5 | ASSSGTSGNYEQY
TRBJ2-5 | TRBV5-1 | ASSLDPGTGYETQY